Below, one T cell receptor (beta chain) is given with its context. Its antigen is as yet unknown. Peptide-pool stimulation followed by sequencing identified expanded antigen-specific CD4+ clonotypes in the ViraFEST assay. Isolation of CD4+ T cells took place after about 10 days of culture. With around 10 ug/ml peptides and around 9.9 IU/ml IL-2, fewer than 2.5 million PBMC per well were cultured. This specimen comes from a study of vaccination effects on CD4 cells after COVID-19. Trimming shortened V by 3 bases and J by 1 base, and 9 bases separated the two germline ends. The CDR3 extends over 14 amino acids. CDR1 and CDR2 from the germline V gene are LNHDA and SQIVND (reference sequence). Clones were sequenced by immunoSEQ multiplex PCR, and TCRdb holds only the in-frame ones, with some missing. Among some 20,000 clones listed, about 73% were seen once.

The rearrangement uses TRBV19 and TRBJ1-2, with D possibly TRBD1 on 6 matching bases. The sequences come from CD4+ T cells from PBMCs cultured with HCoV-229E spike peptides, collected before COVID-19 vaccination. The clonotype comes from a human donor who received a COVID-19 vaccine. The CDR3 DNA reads TGTGCCAGTAGTATGGGGACACTTAACTATGGCTACACCTTC. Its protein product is CASSMGTLNYGYTF.